This TCR beta chain was recorded in a study of blood T cells in healthy people across ages. Trimming removed 0 bases from V and 4 bases from J; junction bases left unmatched: 10. The CDR3 runs 16 residues. Per germline, CDR1 DFQATT and CDR2 SNEGSKA (reference sequence). The study's findings and limits: Diversity of TCR beta correlated strongly with naive T cell percentage.

Using a J-beta primer mix together with a sample-barcoded 5' primer, a second PCR was run for roughly 6 to 12 cycles. TCRdb used MiXCR to reprocess the 5' RACE reads, holding one entry per CDR3 protein. This sample has about 1.8 million distinct CDR3 sequences, with about 49% found just once. About this clonotype itself: The antigen remains unidentified.

Sequencing was performed on blood. This receptor was obtained from a middle-aged woman in good health. The rearrangement uses TRBV20-1 and TRBJ2-7; TRBD1 aligns across 9 bases. The CDR3 loop reads CSARDSGTGIQYEQYF. The CDR3 DNA sequence: TGCAGTGCTAGAGATTCCGGGACAGGGATTCAGTACGAGCAGTACTTC.